The 8 T cell receptor beta chains below all came from one sample that was sequenced in a study of PD-1 blockade in classical Hodgkin lymphoma. Every patient was affected by relapse after autologous stem cell transplantation, while exposure to brentuximab vedotin was not uniform. The data were produced by immunoSEQ multiplex PCR, yet TCRdb's version contains in-frame clones alone and is incomplete. Among over 35,000 clones, 86% were seen once, and the ten largest hold 5% to 6.5%. Sequencing used peripheral blood mononuclear cells (PBMCs), obtained before the second cycle of nivolumab. The source is a human donor with classical Hodgkin lymphoma.

This clone was seen once. The chain joins TRBV5-1 to TRBJ2-5; possibly TRBD1 for D (6 bases). Trimming stripped 0 bases from V and 2 bases from J, with 14 bases between. CDR1 is SGHRS and CDR2 is YFSETQ in the germline V gene. The CDR3 is 16 residues long. Written as DNA, the CDR3 is TGCGCCAGCAGCTTGGGGCAGGGGATCAGACAAGAGACCCAGTACTTC. This translates into CASSLGQGIRQETQYF.

This chain links TRBV29-1 with TRBJ2-5; 8 bases line up with TRBD2. The CDR3 runs 14 residues. Germline V gene data show CDR1 as SQVTM and CDR2 as ANQGSEA. Trimming at V came to 4 bases and at J to 2 bases, leaving 6 bases not matched to a gene. The CDR3 sequence is CSVGVAGSQETQYF. The CDR3 coding sequence is TGCAGCGTTGGGGTAGCGGGAAGTCAAGAGACCCAGTACTTC. Filled out from reference TRBV29-1 and TRBJ2-5, the complete variable domain reads SAVISQKPSRDICQRGTSLTIQCQVDSQVTMMFWYRQQPGQSLTLIATANQGSEATYESGFVIDKFPISRPNLTFSTLTVSNMSPEDSSIYLCSVGVAGSQETQYFGPGTRLLVL.

CDR3 sequence reads: CASSPRGGRTVPEQYF. In DNA form, the CDR3 reads TGTGCCAGTAGTCCCCGGGGAGGGAGAACGGTGCCCGAGCAGTACTTC. This rearrangement joins TRBV19 to TRBJ2-7; TRBD2 matches 7 bases. Germline CDR1 is LNHDA and CDR2 is SQIVND (reference sequence). The CDR3 covers 16 residues. V trimming: 5 bases; J trimming: 6 bases; junction bases outside the gene matches: 16.

This clone came up once. This chain links TRBV27 with TRBJ1-1; D is unresolved. The V and J ends lost 3 bases and 4 bases respectively, with 12 bases between them. Germline CDR1 reads MNHEY; CDR2 reads SMNVEV (reference sequence). CDR3 length equals 14 residues. Here the CDR3 reads CASSLSSLVTEAFF. In DNA, the CDR3 is TGTGCCAGCAGTTTGTCGTCCCTGGTCACTGAAGCTTTCTTT.

V gene TRBV4-1 combines with J gene TRBJ1-1; 9 positions agree with TRBD1. The CDR3 runs 17 residues. From germline, CDR1 is MGHRA and CDR2 YSYEKL. The V and J ends lost 2 bases and 2 bases, in that order; junction bases with no gene match: 9. The CDR3 loop reads CASSQPGQGLGNTEAFF. The CDR3, as DNA: TGCGCCAGCAGCCAACCCGGACAGGGGCTGGGAAACACTGAAGCTTTCTTT.

The V call is TRBV19, the J call TRBJ1-2; D perhaps matches TRBD1 (5 bases). This CDR3 comprises 15 residues. CDR1 and CDR2 (germline): LNHDA, SQIVND (reference sequence). Deletions cut 3 bases from V and 5 bases from J, with 16 bases between. The CDR3, as DNA: TGTGCCAGTAGTATCCAGCCCCCAGGGCCTTATGGCTACACCTTC. Its protein product is CASSIQPPGPYGYTF.

The chain combines TRBV7-8 with TRBJ1-3; D not certain. Germline CDR1 SGHVS, CDR2 FQNEAQ. The germline V and J ends were trimmed by 3 bases and 5 bases, with 14 bases remaining between them. The CDR3 is 15 residues long. The CDR3 nucleotides are TGTGCCAGCAGCTTTACCGTAGACACTCGAAACACCATATATTTT. It specifies CASSFTVDTRNTIYF.

V usage is TRBV11-2 and J usage is TRBJ2-3, with 7 bases identical to TRBD2. This CDR3 has 16 residues. From germline, CDR1 is SGHAT and CDR2 FQNNGV. V lost 5 bases and J lost 0; bases outside the gene matches: 8. CDR3 nucleotide sequence: TGTGCCAGCAGCCGAGACCTAGCGGCGAGCACAGATACGCAGTATTTT. It yields the protein CASSRDLAASTDTQYF.